The rows below give T cell receptor beta chains drawn from one sample of a study of T cells in localized non-small cell lung cancer. The data were produced by immunoSEQ multiplex PCR, yet TCRdb's version contains in-frame clones alone and is incomplete. The table has tens of thousands of clones, roughly 90% seen once. Sequenced here: peripheral blood, sampled before any cancer treatment. These receptors were collected from a man aged 40 to 75 with stage I squamous cell lung carcinoma. Each CDR3 is given with its conserved first and last residue. Each record gives: D gene, clone size, J gene, V gene, CDR3 DNA, CDR3 protein. The D gene is left open where the match is weak. Part of the rows lack a size; the others show once, few, many or a class for expanded clones.

D: -
size: once
J: TRBJ2-6
V: TRBV19
DNA: TGTGCCAGTAGTGGAAGATACAGCTCTGGGGCCAACGTCCTGACTTTC
CDR3: CASSGRYSSGANVLTF

D: TRBD1
size: -
J: TRBJ1-2
V: TRBV19
DNA: TGTGCCAGTAGTACGAATACAGGGGGATATGGCTACACCTTC
CDR3: CASSTNTGGYGYTF

D: TRBD1
size: -
J: TRBJ2-2
V: TRBV5-4
DNA: TGTGCCAGCAGCCCAGGACAGGGGTATCAGTTTACCGGGGAGCTGTTTTTT
CDR3: CASSPGQGYQFTGELFF

D: -
size: -
J: TRBJ1-3
V: TRBV11-2
DNA: TGTGCCAGCAGCCAGGGACGGAATTCTGGAAACACCATATATTTT
CDR3: CASSQGRNSGNTIYF

D: -
size: -
J: TRBJ2-3
V: TRBV7-3
DNA: TGTGCCAGCAGCTTAACGGGGCACTCATCGACACGGATCACAGATACGCAGTATTTT
CDR3: CASSLTGHSSTRITDTQYF

D: -
size: -
J: TRBJ2-3
V: TRBV5-4
DNA: TGTGCCAGCAGCTCGAAACGACAGGGAGGAGATACGCAGTATTTT
CDR3: CASSSKRQGGDTQYF

D: -
size: -
J: TRBJ1-6
V: TRBV6-1
DNA: TGTGCCAGTCCAGGGAGCTCCTATAATTCACCCCTCCACTTT
CDR3: CASPGSSYNSPLHF

D: TRBD1
size: -
J: TRBJ1-5
V: TRBV7-8
DNA: TGTGCCAGCAGCGCACCGGGACAGGGCATGTCTAGCAATCAGCCCCAGCATTTT
CDR3: CASSAPGQGMSSNQPQHF

D: -
size: -
J: TRBJ1-5
V: TRBV2
DNA: TGTGCCAGCAGTCCCGGACGGAACAATCAGCCCCAGCATTTT
CDR3: CASSPGRNNQPQHF

D: TRBD1
size: -
J: TRBJ1-2
V: TRBV2
DNA: TGTGCCAGCAGCCCCGGGACAGCCTATGGCTACACCTTC
CDR3: CASSPGTAYGYTF

D: -
size: -
J: TRBJ2-3
V: TRBV29-1
DNA: TGCAGCGTGGGGAGGGGACAGACAGATACGCAGTATTTT
CDR3: CSVGRGQTDTQYF

D: TRBD2
size: -
J: TRBJ2-3
V: TRBV4-1
DNA: TGCGCCAGCAGCCAAGAAGCTAGCGGGGGGATCAGCACAGATACGCAGTATTTT
CDR3: CASSQEASGGISTDTQYF

D: TRBD1
size: -
J: TRBJ2-1
V: TRBV29-1
DNA: TGCAGCGTTGAACAGGCAGGGGGCAACAATGAGCAGTTCTTC
CDR3: CSVEQAGGNNEQFF

D: -
size: once
J: TRBJ1-4
V: TRBV5-1
DNA: TGCGCCAGCAGCCTGATGGGACAAACTAATGAAAAACTGTTTTTT
CDR3: CASSLMGQTNEKLFF

D: -
size: -
J: TRBJ1-5
V: TRBV14
DNA: TGTGCCAGCAGCCAAGGTTCGCCGGGACAACCTCAGCCCCAGCATTTT
CDR3: CASSQGSPGQPQPQHF

D: TRBD1
size: -
J: TRBJ2-7
V: TRBV6-1
DNA: TGTGCCAGCGGGACAGGGACAATCTACGAGCAGTACTTC
CDR3: CASGTGTIYEQYF

D: TRBD1
size: -
J: TRBJ1-1
V: TRBV6-1
DNA: TGTGCCAGCAGTTGGACAGGGAGAAACACTGAAGCTTTCTTT
CDR3: CASSWTGRNTEAFF

D: -
size: -
J: TRBJ1-4
V: TRBV7-6
DNA: TGTGCCAGCACCCAAGGGGGATTTGGTCTGTTTTTT
CDR3: CASTQGGFGLFF

D: -
size: -
J: TRBJ1-2
V: TRBV29-1
DNA: TGCAGCGTGCCAGTACACGATAACTATGGCTACACCTTC
CDR3: CSVPVHDNYGYTF

D: TRBD1
size: once
J: TRBJ1-1
V: TRBV9
DNA: TGTGCCAGCAACAGGGGCCGGAACACTGAAGCTTTCTTT
CDR3: CASNRGRNTEAFF

D: -
size: -
J: TRBJ1-5
V: TRBV4-1
DNA: TGCGCCAGCAGCCAAGAAGCCCAGGCTGGTCAGCCCCAGCATTTT
CDR3: CASSQEAQAGQPQHF

D: TRBD1
size: -
J: TRBJ2-1
V: TRBV7-8
DNA: TGTGCCAGCAGCTTACGACAGGGTCCCTACAATGAGCAGTTCTTC
CDR3: CASSLRQGPYNEQFF

D: -
size: once
J: TRBJ2-6
V: TRBV7-3
DNA: TGTGCCAGCAGCTTAGGAGGGTCTGGGGCCAACGTCCTGACTTTC
CDR3: CASSLGGSGANVLTF

D: TRBD1
size: -
J: TRBJ1-2
V: TRBV4-2
DNA: TGTGCCAGCAGCCAACGGGACAGCCCTCGTGGCTACACCTTC
CDR3: CASSQRDSPRGYTF

D: -
size: -
J: TRBJ2-6
V: TRBV5-4
DNA: TGTGCCAGCAGCTTTAAGACCGGGGCCAACGTCCTGACTTTC
CDR3: CASSFKTGANVLTF

D: -
size: few
J: TRBJ1-2
V: TRBV5-1
DNA: TGCGCCAGCAGCGCGCAAGGTGGCTACACCTTC
CDR3: CASSAQGGYTF

D: -
size: -
J: TRBJ2-5
V: TRBV5-8
DNA: TGTGCCAGCAGTCCGGGACGGGCGATGTCCCAAGAGACCCAGTACTTC
CDR3: CASSPGRAMSQETQYF

D: -
size: -
J: TRBJ1-2
V: TRBV2
DNA: TGTGCCAGCAACCCGGAATTCCATGGCTACACCTTC
CDR3: CASNPEFHGYTF

D: -
size: many
J: TRBJ1-2
V: TRBV29-1
DNA: TGCAGCGTTGAGGTCGGCACCCTCTATGGCTACACCTTC
CDR3: CSVEVGTLYGYTF

D: -
size: -
J: TRBJ1-2
V: TRBV11-3
DNA: TGTGCCAGCAGCTTAGGCGGGGGCTATGGCTACACCTTC
CDR3: CASSLGGGYGYTF